These 5 T cell receptor beta chains were all obtained from the same sample, sequenced in a study of T cell changes during pregnancy in multiple sclerosis. Profiling relied on immunoSEQ multiplex PCR, and the TCRdb table lists in-frame clones only, not all of them. The data hold around 43,000 clones, with about 93% observed a single time. The sequences come from CD8+ T cells from peripheral blood mononuclear cells, collected after pregnancy. Receptors were obtained from a female donor with multiple sclerosis, enrolled in a pregnancy study.

V gene TRBV9 combines with J gene TRBJ2-1; tentative D call: TRBD1 (6 bases). Trimming shortened V by 4 bases and J by 0 bases, and 11 bases separated the two germline ends. Germline CDR1 is SGDLS and CDR2 is YYNGEE. There are 15 residues in the CDR3. CDR3 amino acids: CASSFKGVSYNEQFF. CDR3 in DNA: TGTGCCAGCAGCTTTAAGGGGGTCTCCTACAATGAGCAGTTCTTC.

The rearrangement uses TRBV29-1 and TRBJ2-3; D perhaps matches TRBD1 (6 bases). V was clipped by 7 bases and J by 0 bases, with 20 bases between them. The length of the CDR3 is 16 residues. Germline CDR1 and CDR2: SQVTM and ANQGSEA. The CDR3 DNA reads as TGCAGCGCCATCTTACGACAGGAGTATAGCACAGATACGCAGTATTTT. Translating it yields CSAILRQEYSTDTQYF.

The chain links TRBV30 to TRBJ1-1, with D unresolved. Germline CDR1 is GTSNPN and CDR2 is SVGIG (reference sequence). Trimming shortened V by 2 bases and J by 1 base, and 11 bases separated the two germline ends. CDR3 size: 14 residues. CDR3 DNA: TGTGCCTGGAGTACCCAGGTAGGGAACACTGAAGCTTTCTTT. This sequence encodes CAWSTQVGNTEAFF.

The rearrangement uses TRBV1 and TRBJ2-7; TRBD2 was called by the table and not checked on the DNA. TRBV1 is recorded as a pseudogene. The CDR3 is 14 residues long. CDR3 bases: TGCACCAGCAGCTGGGAGCGGGGGCCCTCCGAGCAGTACTTC. The encoded protein is CTSSWERGPSEQYF.

This clone was observed a single time. CDR3: CAWKGRGIEKLFF. Here the CDR3 DNA reads TGTGCCTGGAAAGGCAGGGGGATTGAAAAACTGTTTTTT. This chain uses TRBV30 with TRBJ1-4; 7 nucleotides line up with TRBD1. V lost 4 bases and J lost 7; bases outside the gene matches: 6. From germline, CDR1 is GTSNPN and CDR2 SVGIG (reference sequence). CDR3 size: 13 residues.